What follows are 7 T cell receptor beta chains derived from one specimen sequenced in a study of control samples from healthy donors and cancer patients. The table came from immunoSEQ multiplex PCR; TCRdb's copy has only in-frame clones and leaves some out. The sample yields around 95,000 clones, roughly 87% seen once. The material sequenced was blood. These receptors originate from a woman in her 50s in good health.

The gene calls are TRBV19 and TRBJ1-3; D is unclear. This CDR3 comprises 13 residues. CDR1 is LNHDA and CDR2 is SQIVND in the germline V gene (reference sequence). V dropped 1 base and J dropped 3 bases, with 4 bases sitting between them. CDR3 in amino acids: CASSIAGGNTIYF. The CDR3 DNA reads TGTGCCAGTAGTATAGCGGGTGGAAACACCATATATTTT. The whole variable domain, filled in from reference TRBV19 and TRBJ1-3, reads DGGITQSPKYLFRKEGQNVTLSCEQNLNHDAMYWYRQDPGQGLRLIYYSQIVNDFQKGDIAEGYSVSREKKESFPLTVTSAQKNPTAFYLCASSIAGGNTIYFGEGSWLTVV.

In this sample, this clone turned up once. The rearrangement joins TRBV30 to TRBJ2-7; 8 bases are shared with TRBD1. CDR3 length: 13 amino acids. Germline values: CDR1 GTSNPN, CDR2 SVGIG (reference sequence). With 7 bases clipped from V and 2 bases from J, the junction kept 7 bases outside the gene matches. The CDR3 DNA is TGTGCCTTCAGGACAGGGAGTCCCTACGAGCAGTACTTC. Its protein product is CAFRTGSPYEQYF.

The chain links TRBV30 to TRBJ1-4; no clear D. The CDR3 has 17 residues. Trimming took 0 bases from V and 3 from J, leaving 17 bases between them. CDR1 GTSNPN and CDR2 SVGIG come from the germline V gene (reference sequence). For the CDR3, the DNA is TGTGCCTGGAGTGTACCGGGAGGTCCCCGAGCTAATGAAAAACTGTTTTTT. Translated: CAWSVPGGPRANEKLFF.

V is TRBV29-1 and J is TRBJ1-3; D uncertain. Per germline, CDR1 SQVTM and CDR2 ANQGSEA. This CDR3 is 12 amino acids long. V was trimmed by 7 bases and J by 2 bases, leaving 9 bases between them. In nucleotides, the CDR3 is TGCAGCGCCGAGGGTCCTGGAAACACCATATATTTT. Residues: CSAEGPGNTIYF.

This clone came up a few times. The chain carries TRBV5-6 and TRBJ1-2; D might be TRBD1 (6 bases). Germline V CDR1 and CDR2: SGHDT, YYEEEE. Trimming took 4 bases from V and 8 from J, leaving 12 bases between them. The CDR3 spans 12 residues. DNA of the CDR3: TGTGCCAGCAGCCAATGGACAGTCGGCTACACCTTC. Its protein product is CASSQWTVGYTF.

The sample holds one count of this clone. J is TRBJ2-7 and V is TRBV11-2, with D perhaps matching TRBD2 (6 bases). V was cut by 3 bases and J by 4 bases, with 13 bases left in between. The CDR3 has 14 residues. Germline CDR1 SGHAT, CDR2 FQNNGV. CDR3 DNA sequence: TGTGCCAGCAGCTTGGGAGGTTTTAGGTACGAGCAGTACTTC. Protein: CASSLGGFRYEQYF.

The chain has TRBV5-4 and TRBJ2-3; D remains ambiguous. The CDR3 covers 18 residues. Germline values: CDR1 SGHNT, CDR2 YYREEE (reference sequence). The V gene lost 0 bases and the J gene lost 4 bases, with 21 bases spanning the gap. The CDR3 is CASSLGNRARRSPDTQYF. DNA for the CDR3: TGTGCCAGCAGCTTGGGAAACCGGGCCCGTCGGTCCCCAGATACGCAGTATTTT.